This T cell receptor beta chain comes out of a study of T cells in Graves' hyperthyroidism and ophthalmopathy. In this sample, this clonotype turned up many times. Criteria for exclusion of patients were uncontrolled infection, other autoimmune disease, pregnancy or lactation. The germline CDR1 and CDR2 sequences are DFQATT and SNEGSKA (reference sequence). The CDR3 is 14 amino acids. V was shortened by 6 bases and J by 0 bases, with 15 bases between the two germline ends. Amplification of TCR beta CDR3 regions used RNA as the template. HTBI primers were used for first-round RT-PCR of the TCR CDR3. A single record per CDR3 protein comes from TCRdb applying MiXCR to the multiplex PCR reads. The table shows fewer than 550,000 distinct CDR3 sequences, with roughly 14% occurring only once.

The chain employs TRBV20-1 and TRBJ2-7; perhaps TRBD2 as D (5 bases). Specimen: blood. The clonotype originates from a young woman with Graves' hyperthyroidism. The CDR3 DNA sequence: TGCAGTGCGCCGCGGACTCGCACCTCCTACGAGCAGTACTTC. Its translation: CSAPRTRTSYEQYF.